A single sample is the source of the 32 T cell receptor beta chains below, sequenced in a study of blood T cell repertoires in COVID-19 (dated by TCRdb to the early 2020s). Library generation was performed with the immunoSEQ multiplex PCR assay. TCRdb obtained this table from immuneACCESS and retained in-frame rearrangements with V and J assigned. These tables miss some clones; where compared with another copy, unresolved V genes account for less than half of the shortfall, and the remainder is unexplained. The sample table holds more than 60,000 clones, of which around 80% were seen once. In total, the top ten clones hold about 5% of the sample. The source material was peripheral blood. The receptor set was obtained from a man aged 60-69 years with active or convalescent COVID-19.

The chain is built from TRBV19 and TRBJ2-2, with D possibly matching TRBD1 (5 bases). Germline V lookup: CDR1 LNHDA, CDR2 SQIVND (reference sequence). The CDR3 is made up of 15 amino acids. V was clipped by 3 bases and J by 0 bases, with 8 bases between them. The DNA of the CDR3 is TGTGCCAGTAGTATCTGGGGCGCGAACACCGGGGAGCTGTTTTTT. This sequence encodes CASSIWGANTGELFF.

This clone has just one count. V usage is TRBV27 and J usage is TRBJ2-6; maybe TRBD1 (6 bases). V was shortened by 6 bases and J by 0 bases, with 12 bases between the two germline ends. This CDR3 is built from 16 residues. Germline CDR1 and CDR2: MNHEY and SMNVEV (reference sequence). Here the CDR3 DNA reads TGTGCCAGCAGGACCCGGACAGTCTCTGGGGCCAACGTCCTGACTTTC. Its translation: CASRTRTVSGANVLTF.

The chain is built from TRBV6-1 and TRBJ1-2; 7 bases map to TRBD1. In germline, CDR1 is MNHNS, CDR2 SASEGT. This CDR3 is built from 14 residues. V shed 3 bases, J shed 4 bases, and the junction held 5 bases outside the gene matches. The DNA for the CDR3 is TGTGCCAGCAGTGACCAGGGGGTCCGCTATGGCTACACCTTC. Translation gives CASSDQGVRYGYTF.

This chain joins TRBV7-2 and TRBJ1-5, with D possibly matching TRBD1 (6 bases). Trimming pared 5 bases from V and 3 bases from J, leaving 14 bases between. Germline lookup yields CDR1 SGHTA and CDR2 FQGNSA. The CDR3 has 15 amino acids. CDR3 region: CASSPMDSYNQPQHF. The CDR3 DNA reads as TGTGCCAGCAGCCCTATGGACAGTTACAATCAGCCCCAGCATTTT.

The rearrangement uses TRBV5-1 and TRBJ1-2; 9 bases are shared with TRBD1. Germline V gene sequence: CDR1 SGHRS, CDR2 YFSETQ. This CDR3 is built from 13 residues. J lost 5 bases, V lost 3 bases, and 2 bases had no gene match. DNA for the CDR3: TGCGCCAGCAGCTATGGGACAGGGTATGGCTACACCTTC. Its translation: CASSYGTGYGYTF.

The chain carries TRBV11-2 and TRBJ2-1, with D tentatively TRBD1 (6 bases). The ends were cut back, 2 bases at V and 7 bases at J, with 12 bases in the middle. The length of the CDR3 is 14 residues. The V gene's germline CDR1 is SGHAT and CDR2 FQNNGV. In DNA form, the CDR3 reads TGTGCCAGCAGCTTATCGGACAGTATGAATGAGCAGTTCTTC. The encoded protein is CASSLSDSMNEQFF. Filled out from reference TRBV11-2 and TRBJ2-1, the complete variable domain reads EAGVAQSPRYKIIEKRQSVAFWCNPISGHATLYWYQQILGQGPKLLIQFQNNGVVDDSQLPKDRFSAERLKGVDSTLKIQPAKLEDSAVYLCASSLSDSMNEQFFGPGTRLTVL.

The chain employs TRBV19 and TRBJ1-2; D not certain. The CDR3 totals 14 residues. CDR1 and CDR2 from the germline V gene are LNHDA and SQIVND (reference sequence). Trimming left V 3 bases short and J 0 bases short, with 8 bases between. As DNA, the CDR3 is TGTGCCAGTAGTATTCTTGGAGCTAACTATGGCTACACCTTC. It is translated as CASSILGANYGYTF.

This clone was seen a few times. The V gene is TRBV19, the J gene TRBJ1-6; no clear D. Germline values: CDR1 LNHDA, CDR2 SQIVND (reference sequence). Trimming shortened V by 1 base and J by 7 bases, and 14 bases separated the two germline ends. The CDR3 consists of 16 residues. The CDR3 DNA reads TGTGCCAGTAGTATAGGGGCCGGAGGAAGGAATTCACCCCTCCACTTT. Amino acid sequence: CASSIGAGGRNSPLHF. The full variable domain, its missing parts supplied by reference TRBV19 and TRBJ1-6, is DGGITQSPKYLFRKEGQNVTLSCEQNLNHDAMYWYRQDPGQGLRLIYYSQIVNDFQKGDIAEGYSVSREKKESFPLTVTSAQKNPTAFYLCASSIGAGGRNSPLHFGNGTRLTVT.

The rearrangement uses TRBV5-1 and TRBJ1-1; 10 bases are shared with TRBD1. V lost 4 bases, J lost 4 bases, and 4 bases stayed unmatched. Germline assignment: CDR1 SGHRS and CDR2 YFSETQ. This CDR3 has 14 amino acids. DNA for the CDR3: TGCGCCAGCAGCCCCCGGGACAGGGGCACTGAAGCTTTCTTT. Translation gives CASSPRDRGTEAFF.

The chain has TRBV4-3 and TRBJ1-5; TRBD1 aligns across 8 bases. The germline gives CDR1 LGHNA, CDR2 YSLEER. The J segment lost 5 bases and the V segment lost 0 bases, leaving 6 bases of the junction unmatched. The CDR3 covers 16 residues. CDR3 sequence reads: CASSQEGDRPYQPQHF. In DNA, the CDR3 is TGCGCCAGCAGCCAAGAGGGGGACAGGCCATATCAGCCCCAGCATTTT.

The chain couples TRBV5-6 to TRBJ2-1, with 13 bases fitting TRBD2. CDR1 is SGHDT and CDR2 is YYEEEE in the germline V gene. This CDR3 comprises 17 residues. The J segment lost 2 bases and the V segment lost 3 bases, leaving 5 bases of the junction unmatched. The CDR3 DNA reads TGTGCCAGCAGCTCTCCGGGACTAGCGGGGACCTACAATGAGCAGTTCTTC. As protein: CASSSPGLAGTYNEQFF.

V gene TRBV6-1 combines with J gene TRBJ1-5, with no clear D. With 3 bases removed from V and 4 bases from J, the gap between germline ends came to 7 bases. Germline V CDR1 and CDR2: MNHNS, SASEGT. CDR3 length: 13 amino acids. The CDR3 here is CASSDPGNQPQHF. CDR3 nucleotides: TGTGCCAGCAGTGACCCCGGGAATCAGCCCCAGCATTTT.

Here the CDR3 reads CASSIRAGTGPNNRIGYTF. CDR3 in DNA: TGTGCCAGTAGTATAAGGGCCGGGACAGGGCCCAATAACCGCATCGGCTACACCTTC. The rearrangement joins TRBV19 to TRBJ1-2; 9 positions match TRBD1. V lost 2 bases and J lost 8; bases outside the gene matches: 21. The CDR3 length is 19 residues. Germline CDR1 is LNHDA and CDR2 is SQIVND (reference sequence).

V usage is TRBV3-1 (or the pseudogene TRBV3-2) and J usage is TRBJ1-1, with D possibly being TRBD1 (5 bases). The CDR3 is 17 residues long. Trimming cost V 0 bases and J 1 base, with 15 bases left between them. Per the germline V gene, CDR1 is LGHDT and CDR2 is YNNKEL (reference sequence). The DNA for the CDR3 is TGTGCCAGCAGCCAAGAGTATGGGCAGGGCGGGAACACTGAAGCTTTCTTT. It specifies CASSQEYGQGGNTEAFF.

The chain joins TRBV7-2 to TRBJ2-5; TRBD2 matches 7 bases. V was pared by 1 base and J by 5 bases, with 7 bases of the junction left unmatched. This CDR3 is 15 amino acids long. Looked up from germline, CDR1 is SGHTA and CDR2 is FQGNSA. CDR3 DNA sequence: TGTGCCAGCAGCTTAGACGGTGTGGGGGGGGAGACCCAGTACTTC. Amino acids: CASSLDGVGGETQYF.

In its sample, this clone was seen a few times. This chain connects TRBV18 to TRBJ1-5, with a possible D match to TRBD1 (5 bases). CDR3 length: 13 amino acids. Trimming removed 6 bases at V and 6 bases at J, with 12 bases between. CDR1 and CDR2 (germline): KGHSH, LQKENI. The CDR3 coding sequence is TGTGCCAGCTCGGACATGGACGGTCAGCCCCAGCATTTT. It specifies CASSDMDGQPQHF. Together with reference TRBV18 and TRBJ1-5, the CDR3 gives the full variable domain: NAGVMQNPRHLVRRRGQEARLRCSPMKGHSHVYWYRQLPEEGLKFMVYLQKENIIDESGMPKERFSAEFPKEGPSILRIQQVVRGDSAAYFCASSDMDGQPQHFGDGTRLSIL.

This clone is a singleton in its sample. CDR3 nucleotide sequence: TGTGCCAGCAGCTTAGCGCGACAGAATAATTCACCCCTCCACTTT. Protein product: CASSLARQNNSPLHF. The chain has TRBV7-2 and TRBJ1-6; D may be TRBD1 (5 bases). The CDR3 sequence is 15 residues long. V gave up 0 bases and J gave up 5 bases, with 8 bases separating them. The germline V gene has CDR1 SGHTA and CDR2 FQGNSA. The complete variable domain, with remaining parts taken from reference TRBV7-2 and TRBJ1-6, reads GAGVSQSPSNKVTEKGKDVELRCDPISGHTALYWYRQSLGQGLEFLIYFQGNSAPDKSGLPSDRFSAERTGGSVSTLTIQRTQQEDSAVYLCASSLARQNNSPLHFGNGTRLTVT.

This clone was counted between two and nine times. This chain links TRBV6-5 with TRBJ1-6; D is possibly TRBD1 (6 bases). Looked up from germline, CDR1 is MNHEY and CDR2 is SVGAGI. This CDR3 spans 14 amino acids. Trimming shortened V by 6 bases and J by 6 bases, and 12 bases separated the two germline ends. This CDR3 is CASREADSNSPLHF. The CDR3 DNA reads TGTGCCAGCAGAGAGGCGGACAGTAATTCACCCCTCCACTTT.

V usage is TRBV4-2 and J usage is TRBJ1-3, with D unresolved. Between the trimmed V and J ends, which lost 0 bases and 2 bases, there was a span of 14 bases. This CDR3 spans 17 amino acids. Germline CDR1 is LGHNA and CDR2 is YNFKEQ. The CDR3 DNA follows: TGTGCCAGCAGCCAAGATGCGGGTTCTTCAGCTGGAAACACCATATATTTT. This gives the protein CASSQDAGSSAGNTIYF.

This chain links TRBV19 with TRBJ2-7; D is uncertain. Germline V gene sequence: CDR1 LNHDA, CDR2 SQIVND (reference sequence). The CDR3 is 13 residues long. The V and J ends lost 2 bases and 8 bases respectively, with 13 bases between them. The CDR3 region is CASSIQEPGKQYF. CDR3 DNA: TGTGCCAGTAGTATACAGGAACCTGGAAAGCAGTACTTC.

This clone was found once. The chain combines TRBV5-4 with TRBJ1-2, with TRBD1 identical over 10 bases. Trimming at V came to 5 bases and at J to 6 bases, leaving 4 bases not matched to a gene. CDR3 size: 13 residues. CDR1 and CDR2 from the germline V gene are SGHNT and YYREEE (reference sequence). As DNA, the CDR3 is TGTGCCAGCAGTGGACAGGGGGGCGATGGCTACACCTTC. Translating gives CASSGQGGDGYTF.

Comments on this clone: An end of the junction does not agree with germline; a read error may underlie this. This chain joins TRBV7-7 and TRBJ2-1; a weak D match, TRBD2 (5 bases). This CDR3 has 15 residues. The germline gives CDR1 SSHAT, CDR2 FNYEAQ (reference sequence). Here the CDR3 reads CASSLERSSYNEQFF. As DNA, the CDR3 is TGTGCTAGCAGCTTAGAGCGGAGCTCCTACAATGAGCAGTTCTTC.

A remark on this clone: Sequence at one end of the junction differs from germline and may be a read error. The chain joins TRBV9 to TRBJ2-1, with 9 bases identical to TRBD2. CDR3 length: 18 residues. The germline gives CDR1 SGDLS, CDR2 YYNGEE. The CDR3: CPPRAAHAGGGDLNEQFF. CDR3 bases: TGCCCCCCCCGCGCCGCCCACGCGGGGGGGGGCGACCTCAATGAGCAGTTCTTC.

This clone was seen just once. The J gene is TRBJ1-6, the V gene TRBV6-1, with D uncertain. CDR3 size: 17 residues. V shed 4 bases and J shed 9 bases, with 22 bases lying between them. Germline V gives CDR1 MNHNS, CDR2 SASEGT. CDR3 amino acids: CASSALPTGKAGSPLHF. Written as DNA, the CDR3 is TGTGCCAGCAGTGCCTTACCTACCGGGAAGGCTGGTTCACCCCTCCACTTT.

This chain joins TRBV6-5 and TRBJ1-2, with a tentative D call TRBD1 (5 bases). Trimming shortened V by 6 bases and J by 2 bases, and 13 bases separated the two germline ends. The CDR3 consists of 14 residues. Germline CDR1 MNHEY, CDR2 SVGAGI. This CDR3 reads CASRKTAMNYGYTF. CDR3 DNA sequence: TGTGCCAGCAGGAAGACAGCTATGAACTATGGCTACACCTTC.

This clone came up once. V gene TRBV9 combines with J gene TRBJ2-2; D gene uncertain. CDR3 length: 14 residues. V was pared by 0 bases and J by 2 bases, with 5 bases between. CDR1 and CDR2 (germline): SGDLS, YYNGEE. The CDR3 nucleotides read TGTGCCAGCAGCGTAGCTCCCAACACCGGGGAGCTGTTTTTT. Protein: CASSVAPNTGELFF.

The V and J genes are TRBV21-1 and TRBJ1-1; TRBD1 is taken as the D call from the table, unchecked against the DNA. TRBV21-1 is designated a pseudogene. CDR3 length: 14 residues. CDR3 bases: TGTGCCAGCACCCACAGCAGGGTCAACACTGAAGCTTTCTTT. It encodes CASTHSRVNTEAFF.

The genes are TRBV3-1 (or the pseudogene TRBV3-2) and TRBJ2-2; 9 bases fit TRBD1. The V segment lost 4 bases and the J segment 3 bases; nucleotides outside the gene matches: 0. The germline CDR1 and CDR2 sequences are LGHDT and YNNKEL (reference sequence). The CDR3 has 14 residues. CDR3 in amino acids: CASSRTGDTGELFF. Written as DNA, the CDR3 is TGTGCCAGCAGCCGGACAGGGGACACCGGGGAGCTGTTTTTT.

The genes are TRBV7-8 and TRBJ2-5, with a possible D match to TRBD1 (6 bases). This CDR3 is 16 amino acids long. Germline V gives CDR1 SGHVS, CDR2 FQNEAQ. V was pared by 5 bases and J by 4 bases, with 20 bases between. This chain's CDR3 is CASSLPGSGEGETQYF. The CDR3 DNA reads TGTGCCAGCAGCCTCCCGGGATCAGGGGAAGGAGAGACCCAGTACTTC.

This clone was counted a single time. CDR3 nucleotide sequence: TGCGCCAGCAGCCCTGGACAGGGGAGTACTGAAGCTTTCTTT. Translation gives CASSPGQGSTEAFF. The chain combines TRBV5-1 with TRBJ1-1, with 9 bases identical to TRBD1. Germline V CDR1 and CDR2: SGHRS, YFSETQ. V shed 4 bases, J shed 5 bases, and the junction held 6 bases outside the gene matches. The CDR3 is 14 amino acids.

The chain is built from TRBV6-6 and TRBJ2-2; TRBD2 matches at 9 bases. From germline, CDR1 is MNHNY and CDR2 SVGAGI (reference sequence). With 2 bases clipped from V and 6 bases from J, the junction kept 4 bases outside the gene matches. The CDR3 covers 15 residues. This chain's CDR3 is CASSYRASGAGELFF. The DNA of the CDR3 is TGTGCCAGCAGTTACAGGGCTAGCGGGGCCGGGGAGCTGTTTTTT.

The chain links TRBV6-5 to TRBJ2-7, with TRBD2 matching 12 bases. Losses at the gene ends were 0 bases for V and 4 bases for J; bases not matched to a gene: 4. This CDR3 region has 16 residues. The germline gives CDR1 MNHEY, CDR2 SVGAGI. The CDR3 sequence is CASSYSASGGEYEQYF. The CDR3 DNA reads as TGTGCCAGCAGTTACTCGGCTAGCGGGGGGGAGTACGAGCAGTACTTC.